This TCR beta chain originates from a study of blood T cell repertoires in COVID-19. Produced via immunoSEQ multiplex PCR; TCRdb's table is partial and in-frame only. Among fewer than 70,000 clones listed, around 90% were seen once. The CDR3 has 14 amino acids. V lost 4 bases, J lost 4 bases, and 13 bases lay in between. The germline V gene has CDR1 MDHEN and CDR2 SYDVKM. The sequenced sample was peripheral blood. The genes are TRBV28 and TRBJ1-1; D is perhaps TRBD1 (6 bases). The source of this sequence is a woman of 80 years or more with active COVID-19. CDR3 coding DNA: TGTGCCAGCAGTTCTCCAGGGGCTGGCACTGAAGCTTTCTTT. It encodes CASSSPGAGTEAFF. Looking up the rest from reference TRBV28 and TRBJ1-1 gives the full variable domain: DVKVTQSSRYLVKRTGEKVFLECVQDMDHENMFWYRQDPGLGLRLIYFSYDVKMKEKGDIPEGYSVSREKKERFSLILESASTNQTSMYLCASSSPGAGTEAFFGQGTRLTVV.